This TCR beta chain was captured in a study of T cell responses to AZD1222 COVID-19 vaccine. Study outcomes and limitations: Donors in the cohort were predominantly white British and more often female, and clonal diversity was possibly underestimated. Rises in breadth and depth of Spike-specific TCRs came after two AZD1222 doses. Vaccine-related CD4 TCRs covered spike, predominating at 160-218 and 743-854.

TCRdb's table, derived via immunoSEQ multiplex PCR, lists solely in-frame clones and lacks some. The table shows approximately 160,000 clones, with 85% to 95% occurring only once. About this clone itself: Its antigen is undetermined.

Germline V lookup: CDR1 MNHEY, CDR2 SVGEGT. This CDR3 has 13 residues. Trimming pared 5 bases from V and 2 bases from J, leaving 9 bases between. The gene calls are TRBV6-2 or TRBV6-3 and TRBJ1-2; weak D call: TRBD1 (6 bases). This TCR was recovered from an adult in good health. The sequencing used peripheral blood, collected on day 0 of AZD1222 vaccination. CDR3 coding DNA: TGTGCCAGCAGTCTCAGGGGAAACTATGGCTACACCTTC. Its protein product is CASSLRGNYGYTF.